This TCR beta chain emerged from a study of T cells after yellow fever vaccination. General study points: Among all clonotypes, a small share was observed in both CD4 and CD8 compartments. There was a possibility that FACS-sorted repertoires contained abundant clonotypes contaminating from the bulk population. Primary-vaccination clones mostly resurfaced post-booster (about 96% CD4, roughly 90% CD8).

This clonotype was observed a handful of times. Its antigen remains unidentified. V dropped 5 bases and J dropped 1 base, with 6 bases sitting between them. The CDR3 length is 12 residues. Germline loops: CDR1 DFQATT, CDR2 SNEGSKA (reference sequence). 5'RACE template switching produced TCR cDNA carrying a universal primer site and UMIs. MiXCR was run by TCRdb on the 5' RACE reads, yielding one entry per CDR3 protein. Here the sample spans hundreds of thousands of distinct CDR3 sequences, less than 15% being singletons. This TCR was sampled from a young man who received the YFV17D yellow fever vaccine. The rearrangement joins TRBV20-1 to TRBJ2-1; weak D call: TRBD2 (5 bases). Sample: PBMCs, taken on the day of the yellow fever booster vaccination. CDR3 region: CSAWESYNEQFF. The CDR3 bases are TGCAGTGCTTGGGAGTCCTACAATGAGCAGTTCTTC.